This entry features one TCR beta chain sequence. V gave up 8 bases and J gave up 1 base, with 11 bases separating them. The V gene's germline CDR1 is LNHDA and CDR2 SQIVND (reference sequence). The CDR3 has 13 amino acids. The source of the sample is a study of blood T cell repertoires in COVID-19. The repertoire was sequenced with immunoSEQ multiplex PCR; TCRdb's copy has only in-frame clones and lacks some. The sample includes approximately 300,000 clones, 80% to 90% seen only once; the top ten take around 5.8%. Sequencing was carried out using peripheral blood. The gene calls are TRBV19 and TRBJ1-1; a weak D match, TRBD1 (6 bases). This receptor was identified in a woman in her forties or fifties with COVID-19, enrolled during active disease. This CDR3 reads CASGRGWNTEAFF. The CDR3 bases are TGTGCCAGTGGCAGGGGATGGAACACTGAAGCTTTCTTT. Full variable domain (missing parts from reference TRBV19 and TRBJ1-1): DGGITQSPKYLFRKEGQNVTLSCEQNLNHDAMYWYRQDPGQGLRLIYYSQIVNDFQKGDIAEGYSVSREKKESFPLTVTSAQKNPTAFYLCASGRGWNTEAFFGQGTRLTVV.